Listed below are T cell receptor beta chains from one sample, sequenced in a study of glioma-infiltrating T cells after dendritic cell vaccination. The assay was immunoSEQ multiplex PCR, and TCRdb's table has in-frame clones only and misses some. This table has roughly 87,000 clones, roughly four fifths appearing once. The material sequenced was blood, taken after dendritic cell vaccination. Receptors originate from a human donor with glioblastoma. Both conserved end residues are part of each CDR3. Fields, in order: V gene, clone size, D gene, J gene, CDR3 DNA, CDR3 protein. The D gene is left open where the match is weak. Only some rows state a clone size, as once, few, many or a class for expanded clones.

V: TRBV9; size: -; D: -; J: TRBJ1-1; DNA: TGTGCCAGCAGCCCCACCAGTCACCTGAACACTGAAGCTTTCTTT; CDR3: CASSPTSHLNTEAFF
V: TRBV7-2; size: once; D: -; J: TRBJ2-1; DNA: TGTGCCAGCAGCTTGGGAGTAGCGGCATACAATGAGCAGTTCTTC; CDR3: CASSLGVAAYNEQFF
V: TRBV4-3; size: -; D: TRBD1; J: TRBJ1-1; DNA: TGCGCCAGCAGCCAAGTAGGACAGGGCGGACGCACTGAAGCTTTCTTT; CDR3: CASSQVGQGGRTEAFF
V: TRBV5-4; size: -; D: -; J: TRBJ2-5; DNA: TGTGCCAGCAGCTCGAAAAATGACCGGGACCAAGAGACCCAGTACTTC; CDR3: CASSSKNDRDQETQYF
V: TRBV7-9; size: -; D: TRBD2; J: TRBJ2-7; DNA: TGTGCCAGCAGCCCAACTAGCGGATCCTACGAGCAGTACTTC; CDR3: CASSPTSGSYEQYF
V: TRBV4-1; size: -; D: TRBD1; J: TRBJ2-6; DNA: TGCGCCAGCAGCCCACCTCCGGGACAGGTGGGTATGGCTGGGGCCAACGTCCTGACTTTC; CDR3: CASSPPPGQVGMAGANVLTF
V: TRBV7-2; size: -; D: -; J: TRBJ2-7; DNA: TGTGCCAGCAGCCTTCAAACAGGCGGCAGAGAACTTACCTACGAGCAGTACTTC; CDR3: CASSLQTGGRELTYEQYF
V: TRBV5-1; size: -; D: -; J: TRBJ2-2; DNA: TGCGCCAGCAGCTTAGGGACAAGGAACACCGGGGAGCTGTTTTTT; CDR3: CASSLGTRNTGELFF
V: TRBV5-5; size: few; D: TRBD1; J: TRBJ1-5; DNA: TGTGCCAGCAGCTTGGTAGGGGGCACTGATCAGCCCCAGCATTTT; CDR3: CASSLVGGTDQPQHF
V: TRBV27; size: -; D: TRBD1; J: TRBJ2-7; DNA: TGTGCCAGCAGTCAAGAGACAGGGTTGGCCTACGAGCAGTACTTC; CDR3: CASSQETGLAYEQYF
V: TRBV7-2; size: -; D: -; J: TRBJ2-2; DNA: TGTGCCAGCAGATTAGGGGGCGGGGGAGCCACCGGGGAGCTGTTTTTT; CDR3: CASRLGGGGATGELFF
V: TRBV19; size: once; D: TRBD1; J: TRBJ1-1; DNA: TGTGCCAGTAGTCTGCCAGGGGGCACTGAAGCTTTCTTT; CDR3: CASSLPGGTEAFF
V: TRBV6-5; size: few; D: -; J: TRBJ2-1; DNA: TGTGCCAGCAGCCCCAGGCCCTACAATGAGCAGTTCTTC; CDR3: CASSPRPYNEQFF
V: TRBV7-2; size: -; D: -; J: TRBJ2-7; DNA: TGTGCCAGCAGCTTAGAAACGGGGTCTCGGAGCGAGCAGTACTTC; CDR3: CASSLETGSRSEQYF
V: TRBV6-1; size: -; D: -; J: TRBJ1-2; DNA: TGTGCCAGCAGTGAATACGGGGTGAACTATGGCTACACCTTC; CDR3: CASSEYGVNYGYTF
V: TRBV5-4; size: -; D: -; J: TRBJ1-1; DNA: TGTGCCAGCAGCTTGGTTCAGGGAGGTACTGAAGCTTTCTTT; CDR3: CASSLVQGGTEAFF
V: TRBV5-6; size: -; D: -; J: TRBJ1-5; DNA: TGTGCCAGCAGTCGGGACAATAGCAATCAGCCCCAGCATTTT; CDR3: CASSRDNSNQPQHF
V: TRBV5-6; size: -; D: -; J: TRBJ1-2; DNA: TGTGCCAGCAGCTTGGTTCCAGGGAACTATGGCTACACCTTC; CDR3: CASSLVPGNYGYTF
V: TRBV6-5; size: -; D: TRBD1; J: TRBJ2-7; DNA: TGTGCCAGCAAGGGGGCAACAACTGCCTACGAGCAGTACTTC; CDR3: CASKGATTAYEQYF
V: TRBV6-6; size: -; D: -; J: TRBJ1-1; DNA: TGTGCCAGCAGTGGAGCCATCAGGGTAACTGAAGCTTTCTTT; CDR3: CASSGAIRVTEAFF
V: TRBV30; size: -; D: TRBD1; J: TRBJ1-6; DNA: TGTGCCTGGAGTGTACCAGGGACAGGGGGTTCACCCCTCCACTTT; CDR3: CAWSVPGTGGSPLHF
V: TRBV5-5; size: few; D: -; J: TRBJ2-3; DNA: TGTGCCAGCAGCTTTTCTAGCACCCACACAGATACGCAGTATTTT; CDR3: CASSFSSTHTDTQYF
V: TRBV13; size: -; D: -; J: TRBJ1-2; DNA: TGTGCCAGCAGCCTACGATTATGGGGGGGGGATGGCTACACCTTC; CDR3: CASSLRLWGGDGYTF
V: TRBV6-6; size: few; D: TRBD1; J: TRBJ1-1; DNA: TGTGCCAGCAGGGGAGGAGACAGGGGGAACACTGAAGCTTTCTTT; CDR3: CASRGGDRGNTEAFF
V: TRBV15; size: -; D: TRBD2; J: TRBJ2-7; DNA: TGTGCTACCAGTTCCATAGGGCTGGGACTAGCGGGCTCCGAGCAGTACTTC; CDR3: CATSSIGLGLAGSEQYF
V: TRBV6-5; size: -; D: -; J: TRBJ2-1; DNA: TGTGCCAGCAGTTACTCGGGGACTGGAAATGAGCAGTTCTTC; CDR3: CASSYSGTGNEQFF